This T cell receptor beta chain derives from a study of response to subunit inactivated influenza vaccine. Study-level findings and limits: Authors suggested few new T cells are recruited by each seasonal influenza vaccination.

This clonotype was picked up many times. What it recognizes is unknown. TCRdb ran MiXCR on the RT-PCR reads and lists one entry per CDR3 protein. This sample has a few hundred thousand distinct CDR3 sequences, with around 7.7% found just once. The V segment lost 7 bases and the J segment 10 bases; nucleotides outside the gene matches: 16. CDR3 length: 16 amino acids. The origin of this receptor is a man aged 50-75 years who received an inactivated influenza vaccine. Here the sequenced sample was PBMCs from blood, taken 23 months after vaccination. This sequence joins TRBV12-3 or TRBV12-4 and TRBJ1-6, with 7 nucleotides matching TRBD1. CDR3 sequence (DNA): TGTGCCAGCACCCTAGGGGGCAGGGGATTAGAATCACCCCTCCACTTT. The encoded protein is CASTLGGRGLESPLHF.